Listed below are T cell receptor beta chains from one sample, sequenced in a study of blood T cell repertoires in COVID-19. Assay: immunoSEQ multiplex PCR; the TCRdb copy retains only in-frame clones and omits some. The sample yields over 200,000 clones, roughly nine tenths seen once. Input material: peripheral blood. The receptors were gathered from a man aged 40-49 years with active or convalescent COVID-19. Both conserved end residues are part of each CDR3. D genes are given only for firm matches. Some rows have no size entry. The others give once, few or many, or a class for an expanded clone.

D gene: -; J gene: TRBJ2-6; clone size: -; V gene: TRBV6-5; CDR3 protein: CASNTGNGANVLTF; CDR3 DNA: TGTGCCAGCAACACGGGAAACGGGGCCAACGTCCTGACTTTC
D gene: TRBD1; J gene: TRBJ1-6; clone size: once; V gene: TRBV6-4; CDR3 protein: CASSVGGQGGSPLHF; CDR3 DNA: TGTGCCAGCAGTGTTGGAGGACAGGGAGGATCACCCCTCCACTTT
D gene: -; J gene: TRBJ2-7; clone size: -; V gene: TRBV6-2/TRBV6-3; CDR3 protein: CASSTGNYEQYF; CDR3 DNA: TGTGCCAGCAGTACAGGGAACTACGAGCAGTACTTC
D gene: -; J gene: TRBJ1-1; clone size: -; V gene: TRBV3-1/TRBV3-2; CDR3 protein: CASSPHGLTEAFF; CDR3 DNA: TGTGCCAGCAGTCCACACGGGTTGACTGAAGCTTTCTTT
D gene: -; J gene: TRBJ1-1; clone size: -; V gene: TRBV4-1; CDR3 protein: CASSQGDRGNTEAFF; CDR3 DNA: TGCGCCAGCAGCCAAGGGGATAGGGGGAACACTGAAGCTTTCTTT
D gene: -; J gene: TRBJ1-5; clone size: -; V gene: TRBV6-5; CDR3 protein: CASSPMYQPQHF; CDR3 DNA: TGTGCCAGCAGCCCAATGTATCAGCCCCAGCATTTT
D gene: TRBD1; J gene: TRBJ1-2; clone size: -; V gene: TRBV10-3; CDR3 protein: CAISDRDRWNGYTF; CDR3 DNA: TGTGCCATCAGCGACCGGGACAGATGGAACGGCTACACCTTC
D gene: -; J gene: TRBJ1-5; clone size: -; V gene: TRBV9; CDR3 protein: CASSVNSNQPQHF; CDR3 DNA: TGTGCCAGCAGCGTCAATAGCAATCAGCCCCAGCATTTT
D gene: -; J gene: TRBJ1-4; clone size: -; V gene: TRBV6-2/TRBV6-3; CDR3 protein: CASSTAGTSEKLFF; CDR3 DNA: TGTGCCAGCAGTACGGCAGGAACCAGTGAAAAACTGTTTTTT
D gene: -; J gene: TRBJ2-7; clone size: -; V gene: TRBV6-2/TRBV6-3; CDR3 protein: CASSYQISYEQYF; CDR3 DNA: TGTGCCAGCAGTTACCAGATATCCTACGAGCAGTACTTC
D gene: TRBD1; J gene: TRBJ1-2; clone size: once; V gene: TRBV5-1; CDR3 protein: CASSLGTGGSRYGYTF; CDR3 DNA: TGCGCCAGCAGCCTCGGGACAGGGGGCTCGCGTTATGGCTACACCTTC
D gene: TRBD1; J gene: TRBJ1-1; clone size: -; V gene: TRBV5-1; CDR3 protein: CASSLIPIGQGRTEAFF; CDR3 DNA: TGCGCCAGCAGCTTAATCCCCATCGGACAGGGGCGAACTGAAGCTTTCTTT
D gene: TRBD1; J gene: TRBJ2-1; clone size: -; V gene: TRBV19; CDR3 protein: CASNTGTGTPHEQFF; CDR3 DNA: TGTGCCAGTAACACCGGGACAGGGACCCCCCATGAGCAGTTCTTC
D gene: TRBD1; J gene: TRBJ1-5; clone size: -; V gene: TRBV18; CDR3 protein: CASSQGQPGRQPQHF; CDR3 DNA: TGTGCCAGCTCACAGGGACAGCCGGGGCGCCAGCCCCAGCATTTT
D gene: -; J gene: TRBJ2-3; clone size: -; V gene: TRBV12-3/TRBV12-4; CDR3 protein: CASSVGAADTQYF; CDR3 DNA: TGTGCCAGCAGTGTAGGCGCCGCAGATACGCAGTATTTT
D gene: TRBD1; J gene: TRBJ1-2; clone size: once; V gene: TRBV6-5; CDR3 protein: CASSRDRSRYGYTF; CDR3 DNA: TGTGCCAGCAGCAGGGACAGGAGTCGCTATGGCTACACCTTC
D gene: TRBD1; J gene: TRBJ2-3; clone size: few; V gene: TRBV11-1; CDR3 protein: CASSLGQGVQDTQYF; CDR3 DNA: TGTGCCAGCAGCTTAGGCCAGGGGGTCCAAGATACGCAGTATTTT
D gene: TRBD2; J gene: TRBJ2-1; clone size: -; V gene: TRBV2; CDR3 protein: CASGGSGRELRRFF; CDR3 DNA: TGTGCCAGCGGGGGGAGCGGGAGGGAGCTACGGCGGTTCTTC
D gene: -; J gene: TRBJ1-1; clone size: -; V gene: TRBV27; CDR3 protein: CASSLQGGEAFF; CDR3 DNA: TGTGCCAGCAGTTTACAGGGAGGTGAAGCTTTCTTT
D gene: TRBD1; J gene: TRBJ1-2; clone size: -; V gene: TRBV6-5; CDR3 protein: CASNLQGATVGYTF; CDR3 DNA: TGTGCCAGCAACCTACAGGGGGCAACGGTTGGCTACACCTTC
D gene: TRBD1; J gene: TRBJ1-2; clone size: -; V gene: TRBV15; CDR3 protein: CATSRDGTGGRGYTF; CDR3 DNA: TGTGCCACCAGCAGAGACGGGACAGGGGGCCGTGGCTACACCTTC
D gene: TRBD2; J gene: TRBJ2-3; clone size: -; V gene: TRBV5-6; CDR3 protein: CASSLVLAGSSTDTQYF; CDR3 DNA: TGTGCCAGCAGCTTGGTCCTAGCGGGGAGTTCCACAGATACGCAGTATTTT
D gene: TRBD1; J gene: TRBJ2-6; clone size: -; V gene: TRBV3-1/TRBV3-2; CDR3 protein: CARDGQGFSGANVLTF; CDR3 DNA: TGTGCAAGAGACGGACAGGGATTCTCTGGGGCCAACGTCCTGACTTTC
D gene: -; J gene: TRBJ2-1; clone size: -; V gene: TRBV5-1; CDR3 protein: CASSLVLAGDNEQFF; CDR3 DNA: TGCGCCAGCAGCTTGGTGCTAGCTGGAGACAATGAGCAGTTCTTC
D gene: TRBD1; J gene: TRBJ1-2; clone size: once; V gene: TRBV27; CDR3 protein: CASSHYFQGATNYGYTF; CDR3 DNA: TGTGCCAGCAGCCACTATTTTCAGGGGGCTACTAACTATGGCTACACCTTC
D gene: TRBD2; J gene: TRBJ2-3; clone size: -; V gene: TRBV5-6; CDR3 protein: CASSLTGGADTQYF; CDR3 DNA: TGTGCCAGCAGCTTGACGGGAGGAGCAGATACGCAGTATTTT
D gene: -; J gene: TRBJ1-1; clone size: -; V gene: TRBV12-3/TRBV12-4; CDR3 protein: CASSPRAVGTFF; CDR3 DNA: TGTGCCAGCAGTCCGAGGGCGGTGGGTACCTTCTTT
D gene: -; J gene: TRBJ2-5; clone size: few; V gene: TRBV27; CDR3 protein: CASSRTGLGTQYF; CDR3 DNA: TGTGCCAGCAGTAGGACTGGGTTGGGGACCCAGTACTTC
D gene: TRBD2; J gene: TRBJ2-1; clone size: -; V gene: TRBV30; CDR3 protein: CAWRTILAGSYNEQFF; CDR3 DNA: TGTGCCTGGAGGACGATTCTAGCGGGCTCCTACAATGAGCAGTTCTTC
D gene: TRBD1; J gene: TRBJ1-2; clone size: -; V gene: TRBV28; CDR3 protein: CASSLARDSRPLGYGYTF; CDR3 DNA: TGTGCCAGCAGTTTAGCGAGGGACAGCCGACCCCTTGGCTATGGCTACACCTTC
D gene: TRBD1; J gene: TRBJ2-4; clone size: -; V gene: TRBV19; CDR3 protein: CASSYGQAVAKNIQYF; CDR3 DNA: TGTGCCAGTAGTTATGGACAGGCGGTAGCCAAAAACATTCAGTACTTC
D gene: -; J gene: TRBJ1-6; clone size: -; V gene: TRBV19; CDR3 protein: CASSISEAGGSPLHF; CDR3 DNA: TGTGCCAGTAGTATAAGCGAGGCGGGGGGCTCACCCCTCCACTTT
D gene: -; J gene: TRBJ2-7; clone size: -; V gene: TRBV28; CDR3 protein: CASSLRELAGYEQYF; CDR3 DNA: TGTGCCAGCAGTTTAAGGGAACTAGCAGGGTACGAGCAGTACTTC
D gene: -; J gene: TRBJ1-4; clone size: -; V gene: TRBV9; CDR3 protein: CASSADSATNEKLFF; CDR3 DNA: TGTGCCAGCAGCGCGGACAGTGCAACTAATGAAAAACTGTTTTTT
D gene: TRBD1; J gene: TRBJ1-2; clone size: -; V gene: TRBV6-5; CDR3 protein: CASSYRDRGNGYTF; CDR3 DNA: TGTGCCAGCAGTTATCGGGACAGGGGTAATGGCTACACCTTC
D gene: -; J gene: TRBJ1-3; clone size: -; V gene: TRBV19; CDR3 protein: CASRTGYSGNTIYF; CDR3 DNA: TGTGCCAGTAGAACAGGATACTCTGGAAACACCATATATTTT
D gene: -; J gene: TRBJ2-1; clone size: once; V gene: TRBV10-3; CDR3 protein: CAISLGATEQFF; CDR3 DNA: TGTGCCATCAGTCTAGGGGCTACTGAGCAGTTCTTC
D gene: TRBD1; J gene: TRBJ2-7; clone size: -; V gene: TRBV27; CDR3 protein: CASSTDRGQSEQYF; CDR3 DNA: TGTGCCAGCAGTACGGACAGGGGGCAAAGCGAGCAGTACTTC
D gene: TRBD1; J gene: TRBJ1-4; clone size: once; V gene: TRBV3-1/TRBV3-2; CDR3 protein: CASSQRTGGGEKLFF; CDR3 DNA: TGTGCCAGCAGCCAGAGGACAGGGGGAGGAGAAAAACTGTTTTTT
D gene: -; J gene: TRBJ1-6; clone size: -; V gene: TRBV10-2; CDR3 protein: CASTWTEGVNSPLHF; CDR3 DNA: TGCGCCAGCACCTGGACGGAGGGAGTCAATTCACCCCTCCACTTT